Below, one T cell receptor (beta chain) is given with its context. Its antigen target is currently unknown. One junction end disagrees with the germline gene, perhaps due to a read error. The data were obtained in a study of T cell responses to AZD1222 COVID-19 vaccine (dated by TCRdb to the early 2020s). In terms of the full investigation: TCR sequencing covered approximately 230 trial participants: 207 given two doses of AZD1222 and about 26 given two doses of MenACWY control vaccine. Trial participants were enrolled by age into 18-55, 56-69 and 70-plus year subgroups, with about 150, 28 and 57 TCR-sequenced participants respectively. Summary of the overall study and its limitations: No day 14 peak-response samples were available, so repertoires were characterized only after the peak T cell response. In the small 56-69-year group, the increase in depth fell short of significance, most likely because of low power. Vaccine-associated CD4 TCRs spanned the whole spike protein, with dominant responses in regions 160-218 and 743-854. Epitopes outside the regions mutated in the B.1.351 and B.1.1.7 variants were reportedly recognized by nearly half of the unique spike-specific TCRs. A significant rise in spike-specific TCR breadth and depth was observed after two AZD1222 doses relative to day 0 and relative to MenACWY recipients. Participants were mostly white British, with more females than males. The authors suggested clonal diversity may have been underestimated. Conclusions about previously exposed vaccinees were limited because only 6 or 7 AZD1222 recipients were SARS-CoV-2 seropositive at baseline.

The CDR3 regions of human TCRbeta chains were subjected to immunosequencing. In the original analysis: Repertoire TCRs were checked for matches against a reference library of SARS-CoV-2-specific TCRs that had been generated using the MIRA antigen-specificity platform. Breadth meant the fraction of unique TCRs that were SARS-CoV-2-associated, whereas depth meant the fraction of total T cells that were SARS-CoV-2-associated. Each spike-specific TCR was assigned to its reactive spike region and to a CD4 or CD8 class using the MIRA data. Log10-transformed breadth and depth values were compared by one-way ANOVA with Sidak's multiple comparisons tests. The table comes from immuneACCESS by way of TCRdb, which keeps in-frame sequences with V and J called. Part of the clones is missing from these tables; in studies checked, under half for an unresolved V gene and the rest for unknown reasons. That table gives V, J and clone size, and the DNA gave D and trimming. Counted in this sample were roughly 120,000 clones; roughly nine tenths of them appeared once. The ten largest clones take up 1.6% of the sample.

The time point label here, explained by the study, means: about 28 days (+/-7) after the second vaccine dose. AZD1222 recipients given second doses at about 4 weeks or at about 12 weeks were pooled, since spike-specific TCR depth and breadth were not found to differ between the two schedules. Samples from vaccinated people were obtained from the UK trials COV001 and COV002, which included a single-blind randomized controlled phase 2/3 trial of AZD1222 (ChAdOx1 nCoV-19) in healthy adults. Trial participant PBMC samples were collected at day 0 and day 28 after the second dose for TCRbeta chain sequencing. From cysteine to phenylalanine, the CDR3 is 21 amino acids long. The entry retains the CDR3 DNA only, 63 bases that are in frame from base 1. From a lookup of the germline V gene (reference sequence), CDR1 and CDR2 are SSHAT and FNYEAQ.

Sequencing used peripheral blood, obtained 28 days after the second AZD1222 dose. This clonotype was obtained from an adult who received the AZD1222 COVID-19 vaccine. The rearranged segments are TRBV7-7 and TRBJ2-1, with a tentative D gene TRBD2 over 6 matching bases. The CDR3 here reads CASSLARGFTYRNFLDNEQFF. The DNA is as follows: TGTGCTAGCAGCTTAGCGCGGGGATTTACCTACAGGAATTTTCTAGACAATGAGCAGTTCTTC.